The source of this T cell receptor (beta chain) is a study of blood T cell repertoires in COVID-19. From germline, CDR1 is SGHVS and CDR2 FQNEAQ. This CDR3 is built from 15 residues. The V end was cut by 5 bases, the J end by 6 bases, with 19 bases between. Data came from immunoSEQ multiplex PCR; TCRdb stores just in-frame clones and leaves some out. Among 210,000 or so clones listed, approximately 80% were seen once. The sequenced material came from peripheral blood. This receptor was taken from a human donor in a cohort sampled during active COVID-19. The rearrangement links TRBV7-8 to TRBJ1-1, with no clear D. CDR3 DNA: TGTGCCAGCAGCCCCCCCTACGAAATCTCCGCTGAAGCTTTCTTT. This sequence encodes CASSPPYEISAEAFF.